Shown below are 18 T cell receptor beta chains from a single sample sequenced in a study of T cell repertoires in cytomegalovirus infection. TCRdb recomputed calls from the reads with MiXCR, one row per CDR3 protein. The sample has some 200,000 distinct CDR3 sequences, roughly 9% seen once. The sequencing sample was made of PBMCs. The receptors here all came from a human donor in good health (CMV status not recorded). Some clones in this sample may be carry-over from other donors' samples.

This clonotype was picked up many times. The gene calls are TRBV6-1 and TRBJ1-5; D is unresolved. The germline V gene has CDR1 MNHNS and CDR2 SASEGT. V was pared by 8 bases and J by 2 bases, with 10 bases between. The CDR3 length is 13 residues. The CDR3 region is CASLSRGNQPQHF. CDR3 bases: TGTGCCAGCCTCAGTCGGGGCAATCAGCCCCAGCATTTT.

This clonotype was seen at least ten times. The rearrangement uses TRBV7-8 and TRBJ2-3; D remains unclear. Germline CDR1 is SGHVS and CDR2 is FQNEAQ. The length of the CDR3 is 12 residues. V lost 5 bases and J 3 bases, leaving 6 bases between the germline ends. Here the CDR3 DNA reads TGTGCCAGCAGCCTCCTGACAGATACGCAGTATTTT. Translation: CASSLLTDTQYF.

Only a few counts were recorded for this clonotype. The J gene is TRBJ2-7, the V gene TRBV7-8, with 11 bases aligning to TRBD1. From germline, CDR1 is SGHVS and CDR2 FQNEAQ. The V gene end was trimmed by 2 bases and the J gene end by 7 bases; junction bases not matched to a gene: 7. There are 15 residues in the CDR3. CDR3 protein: CASSLRGQGAREQYF. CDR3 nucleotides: TGTGCCAGCAGCTTAAGAGGACAGGGGGCCAGAGAGCAGTACTTC.

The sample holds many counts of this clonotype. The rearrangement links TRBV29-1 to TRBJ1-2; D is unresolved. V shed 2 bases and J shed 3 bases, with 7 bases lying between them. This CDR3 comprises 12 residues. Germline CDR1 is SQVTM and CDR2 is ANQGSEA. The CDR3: CSVETGDYGYTF. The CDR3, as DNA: TGCAGCGTTGAAACTGGAGACTATGGCTACACCTTC.

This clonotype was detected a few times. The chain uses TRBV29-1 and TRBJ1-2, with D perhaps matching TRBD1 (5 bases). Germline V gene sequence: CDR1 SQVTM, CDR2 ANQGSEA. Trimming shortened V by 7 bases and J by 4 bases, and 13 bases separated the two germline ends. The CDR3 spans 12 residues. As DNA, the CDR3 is TGCAGCGCTCTAAGGGGAGGCTATGGCTACACCTTC. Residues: CSALRGGYGYTF.

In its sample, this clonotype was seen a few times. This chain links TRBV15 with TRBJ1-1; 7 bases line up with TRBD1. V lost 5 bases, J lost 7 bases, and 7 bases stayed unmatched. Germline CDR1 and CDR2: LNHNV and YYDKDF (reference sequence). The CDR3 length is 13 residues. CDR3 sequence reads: CATSLQGRSEAFF. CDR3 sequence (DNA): TGTGCCACCAGCTTACAGGGGAGGAGTGAAGCTTTCTTT. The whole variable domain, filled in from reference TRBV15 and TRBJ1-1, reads DAMVIQNPRYQVTQFGKPVTLSCSQTLNHNVMYWYQQKSSQAPKLLFHYYDKDFNNEADTPDNFQSRRPNTSFCFLDIRSPGLGDTAMYLCATSLQGRSEAFFGQGTRLTVV.

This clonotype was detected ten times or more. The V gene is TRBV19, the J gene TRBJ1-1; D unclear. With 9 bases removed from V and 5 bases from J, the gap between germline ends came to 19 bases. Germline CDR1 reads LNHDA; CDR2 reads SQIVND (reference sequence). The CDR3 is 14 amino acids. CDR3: CASVPGDLGTEAFF. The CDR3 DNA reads TGTGCCAGCGTCCCAGGTGATTTGGGGACTGAAGCTTTCTTT. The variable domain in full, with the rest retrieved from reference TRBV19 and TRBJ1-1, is DGGITQSPKYLFRKEGQNVTLSCEQNLNHDAMYWYRQDPGQGLRLIYYSQIVNDFQKGDIAEGYSVSREKKESFPLTVTSAQKNPTAFYLCASVPGDLGTEAFFGQGTRLTVV.

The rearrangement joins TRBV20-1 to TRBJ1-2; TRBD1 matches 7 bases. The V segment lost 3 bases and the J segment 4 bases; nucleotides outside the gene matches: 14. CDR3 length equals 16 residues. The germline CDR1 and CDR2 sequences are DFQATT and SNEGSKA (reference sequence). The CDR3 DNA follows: TGCAGTGCTAGTGAATGGGGGGACAGTCCGAGCTATGGCTACACCTTC. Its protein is CSASEWGDSPSYGYTF.

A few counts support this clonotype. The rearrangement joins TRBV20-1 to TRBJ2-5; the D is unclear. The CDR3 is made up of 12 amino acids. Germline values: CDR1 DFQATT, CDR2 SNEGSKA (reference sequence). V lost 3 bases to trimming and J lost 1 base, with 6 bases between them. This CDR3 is CSASWVQETQYF. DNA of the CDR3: TGCAGTGCTAGTTGGGTCCAAGAGACCCAGTACTTC.

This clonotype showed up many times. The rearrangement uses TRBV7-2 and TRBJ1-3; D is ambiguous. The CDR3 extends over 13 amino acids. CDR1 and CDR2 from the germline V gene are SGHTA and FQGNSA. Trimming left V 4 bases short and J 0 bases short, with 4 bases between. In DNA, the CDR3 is TGTGCCAGCAGCTACCACTCTGGAAACACCATATATTTT. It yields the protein CASSYHSGNTIYF. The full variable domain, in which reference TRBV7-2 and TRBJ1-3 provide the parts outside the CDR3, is GAGVSQSPSNKVTEKGKDVELRCDPISGHTALYWYRQSLGQGLEFLIYFQGNSAPDKSGLPSDRFSAERTGGSVSTLTIQRTQQEDSAVYLCASSYHSGNTIYFGEGSWLTVV.

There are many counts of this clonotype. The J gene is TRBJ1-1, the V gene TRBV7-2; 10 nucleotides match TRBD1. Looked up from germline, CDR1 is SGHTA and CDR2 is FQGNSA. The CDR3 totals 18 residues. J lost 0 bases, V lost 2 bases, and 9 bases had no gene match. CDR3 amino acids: CASSLHWDRGHMNTEAFF. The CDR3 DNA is TGTGCCAGCAGCTTACATTGGGACAGGGGTCATATGAACACTGAAGCTTTCTTT.

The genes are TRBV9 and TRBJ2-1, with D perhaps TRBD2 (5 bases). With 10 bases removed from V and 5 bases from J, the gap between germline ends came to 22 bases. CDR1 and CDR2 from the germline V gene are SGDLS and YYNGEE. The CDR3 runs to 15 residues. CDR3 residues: CASAGRDRTDNEQFF. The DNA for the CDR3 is TGTGCCTCAGCAGGACGGGATCGGACCGACAATGAGCAGTTCTTC.

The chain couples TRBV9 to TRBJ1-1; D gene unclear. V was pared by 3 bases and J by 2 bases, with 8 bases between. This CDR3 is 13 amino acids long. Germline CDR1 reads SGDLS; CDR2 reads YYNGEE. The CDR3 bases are TGTGCCAGCAGCGGCTTCCCCAACACTGAAGCTTTCTTT. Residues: CASSGFPNTEAFF.

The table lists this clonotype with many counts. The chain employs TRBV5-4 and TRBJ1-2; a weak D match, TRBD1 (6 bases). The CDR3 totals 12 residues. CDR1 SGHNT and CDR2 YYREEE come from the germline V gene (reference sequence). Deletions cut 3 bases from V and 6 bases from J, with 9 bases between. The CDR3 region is CASSWDKDGYTF. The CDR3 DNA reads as TGTGCCAGCAGCTGGGACAAGGATGGCTACACCTTC.

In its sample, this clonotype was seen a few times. CDR3 residues: CASSQTNRGGQTQYF. CDR3 DNA sequence: TGTGCCAGCAGCCAGACAAACAGGGGCGGTCAGACCCAGTACTTC. The chain combines TRBV7-4 with TRBJ2-5, with TRBD1 matching over 7 bases. The length of the CDR3 is 15 residues. Trimming took 5 bases from V and 6 from J; bases not matched to a gene: 12. Germline CDR1 reads SGHVT; CDR2 reads SQSDAQ.

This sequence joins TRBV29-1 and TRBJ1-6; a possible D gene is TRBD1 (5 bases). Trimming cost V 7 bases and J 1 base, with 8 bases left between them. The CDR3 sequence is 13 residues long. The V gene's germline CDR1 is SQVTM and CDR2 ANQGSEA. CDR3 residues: CSAQVSYNSPLHF. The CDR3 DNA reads TGCAGCGCACAGGTTTCCTATAATTCACCCCTCCACTTT. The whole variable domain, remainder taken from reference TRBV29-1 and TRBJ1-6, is SAVISQKPSRDICQRGTSLTIQCQVDSQVTMMFWYRQQPGQSLTLIATANQGSEATYESGFVIDKFPISRPNLTFSTLTVSNMSPEDSSIYLCSAQVSYNSPLHFGNGTRLTVT.

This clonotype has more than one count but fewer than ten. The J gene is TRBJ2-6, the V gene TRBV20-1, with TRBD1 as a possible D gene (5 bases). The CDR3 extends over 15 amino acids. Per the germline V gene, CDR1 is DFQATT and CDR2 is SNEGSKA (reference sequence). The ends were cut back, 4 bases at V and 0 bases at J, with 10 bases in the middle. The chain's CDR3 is CSAKGFLSGANVLTF. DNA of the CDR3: TGCAGTGCTAAGGGGTTTCTCTCTGGGGCCAACGTCCTGACTTTC.

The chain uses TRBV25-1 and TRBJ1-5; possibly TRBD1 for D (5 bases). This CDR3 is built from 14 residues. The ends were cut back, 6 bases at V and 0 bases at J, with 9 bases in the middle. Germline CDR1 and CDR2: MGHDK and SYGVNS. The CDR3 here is CASRSGNSNQPQHF. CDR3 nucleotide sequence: TGTGCCAGCAGATCAGGGAATAGCAATCAGCCCCAGCATTTT. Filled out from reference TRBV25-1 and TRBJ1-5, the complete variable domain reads EADIYQTPRYLVIGTGKKITLECSQTMGHDKMYWYQQDPGMELHLIHYSYGVNSTEKGDLSSESTVSRIRTEHFPLTLESARPSHTSQYLCASRSGNSNQPQHFGDGTRLSIL.